What follows describes a single T cell receptor (beta chain). The antigen is not known. This sample is part of a study of OX40 agonist ivuxolimab in advanced cancers. Study in general: The patients got ivuxolimab, which is an agonistic anti-OX40 (CD134) antibody. From roughly 23 to 90 years was the age range, with a mean of roughly 64 years, and about 78% were male. Regarding the study as a whole: Clonal expansion from baseline to week 6 occurred in both CD4+ and CD8+ T cells. Among the lowest peripheral clonal expansion occurred in 0.1-3.0 mg/kg partial responders.

Germline V lookup: CDR1 SGHDT, CDR2 YYEEEE. The length of the CDR3 is 13 residues. V was pared by 1 base and J by 5 bases, with 10 bases between. The assay was immunoSEQ multiplex PCR, and TCRdb's table has in-frame clones only and misses some. Of roughly 76,000 clones in the sample, about 85% were seen once. The chain uses TRBV5-6 and TRBJ2-7; D may correspond to TRBD1 or TRBD2 (6 bases each). The origin of this receptor is an adult with an advanced solid tumor such as melanoma, head and neck, liver or kidney cancer. The input for sequencing was CD4+ or CD8+ T cells sorted from blood, taken in a trial of the OX40 agonist ivuxolimab. This chain's CDR3 is CASSLRGGNEQYF. The CDR3 DNA reads TGTGCCAGCAGCTTGAGAGGGGGGAACGAGCAGTACTTC.